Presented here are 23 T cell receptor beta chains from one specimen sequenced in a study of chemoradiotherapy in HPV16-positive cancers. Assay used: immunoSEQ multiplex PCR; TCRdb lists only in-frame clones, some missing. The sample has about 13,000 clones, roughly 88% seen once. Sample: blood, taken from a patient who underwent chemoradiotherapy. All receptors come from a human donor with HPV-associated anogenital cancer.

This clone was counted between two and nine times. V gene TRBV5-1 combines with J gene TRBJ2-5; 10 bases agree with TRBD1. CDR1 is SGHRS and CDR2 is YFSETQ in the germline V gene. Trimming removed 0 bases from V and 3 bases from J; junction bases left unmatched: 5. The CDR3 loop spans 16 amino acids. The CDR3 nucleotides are TGCGCCAGCAGCTTGGGTCTAGGACAGGGGGAAGAGACCCAGTACTTC. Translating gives CASSLGLGQGEETQYF.

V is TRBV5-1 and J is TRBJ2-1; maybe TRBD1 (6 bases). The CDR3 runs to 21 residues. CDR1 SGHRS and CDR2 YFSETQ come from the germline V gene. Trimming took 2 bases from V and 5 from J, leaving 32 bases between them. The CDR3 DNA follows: TGCGCCAGCAGCTTTTATCCCCCAGGGCCTGAACAGGGACGAAGGAACAATGAGCAGTTCTTC. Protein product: CASSFYPPGPEQGRRNNEQFF.

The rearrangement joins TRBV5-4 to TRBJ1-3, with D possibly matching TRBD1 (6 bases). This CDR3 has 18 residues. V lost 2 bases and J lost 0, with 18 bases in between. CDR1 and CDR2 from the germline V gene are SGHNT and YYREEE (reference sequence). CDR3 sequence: CASSLDIPGHLSGNTIYF. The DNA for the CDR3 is TGTGCCAGCAGCTTAGATATTCCGGGACACCTCTCTGGAAACACCATATATTTT.

CDR3 coding DNA: TGTGCCAGCAGCTGGGACAGGGGGCATGAAAAACTGTTTTTT. It is translated as CASSWDRGHEKLFF. The V gene is TRBV7-2, the J gene TRBJ1-4; 12 positions match TRBD1. The CDR3 extends over 14 amino acids. Germline V lookup: CDR1 SGHTA, CDR2 FQGNSA. Trimming removed 4 bases from V and 6 bases from J; junction bases left unmatched: 0.

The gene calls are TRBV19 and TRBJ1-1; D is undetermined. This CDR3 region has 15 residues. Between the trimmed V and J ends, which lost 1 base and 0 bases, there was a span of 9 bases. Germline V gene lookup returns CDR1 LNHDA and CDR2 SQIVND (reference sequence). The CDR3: CASSIVSLVNTEAFF. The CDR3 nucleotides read TGTGCCAGTAGTATAGTTTCACTGGTGAACACTGAAGCTTTCTTT.

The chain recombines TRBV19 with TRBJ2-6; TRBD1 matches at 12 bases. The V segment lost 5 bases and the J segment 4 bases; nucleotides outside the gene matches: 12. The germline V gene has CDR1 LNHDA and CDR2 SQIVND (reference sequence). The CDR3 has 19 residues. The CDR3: CASSSRGQGAVTGANVLTF. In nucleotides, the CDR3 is TGTGCCAGTAGTTCTAGGGGACAGGGGGCTGTTACCGGGGCCAACGTCCTGACTTTC.

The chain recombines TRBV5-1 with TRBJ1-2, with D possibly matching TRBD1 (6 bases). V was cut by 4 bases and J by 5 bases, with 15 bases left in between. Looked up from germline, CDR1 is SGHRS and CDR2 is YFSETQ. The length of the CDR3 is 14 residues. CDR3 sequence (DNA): TGCGCCAGCAGCCCCGGACAGAATAGGTATGGCTACACCTTC. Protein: CASSPGQNRYGYTF.

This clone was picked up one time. CDR3 DNA sequence: TGTGCCAGCAGCCAAGGACGAGACCTGTCACCCCTCCACTTT. It encodes CASSQGRDLSPLHF. The rearrangement uses TRBV14 and TRBJ1-6; no reliable D call. The CDR3 covers 14 residues. Per the germline V gene, CDR1 is SGHDN and CDR2 is FVKESK. V was cut by 1 base and J by 10 bases, with 11 bases left in between.

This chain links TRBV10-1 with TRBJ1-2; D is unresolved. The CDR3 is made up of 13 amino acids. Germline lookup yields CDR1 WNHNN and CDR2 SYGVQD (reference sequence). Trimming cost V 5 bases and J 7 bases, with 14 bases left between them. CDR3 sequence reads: CASSRTDGSGYTF. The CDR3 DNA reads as TGCGCCAGCAGTAGAACAGATGGAAGTGGCTACACCTTC.

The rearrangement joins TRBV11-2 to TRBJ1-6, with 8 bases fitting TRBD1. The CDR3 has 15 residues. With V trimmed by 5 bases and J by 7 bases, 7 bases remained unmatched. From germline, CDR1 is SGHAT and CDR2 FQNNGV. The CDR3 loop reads CASSQKTGDNSPLHF. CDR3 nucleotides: TGTGCCAGCAGCCAGAAGACAGGGGACAATTCACCCCTCCACTTT.

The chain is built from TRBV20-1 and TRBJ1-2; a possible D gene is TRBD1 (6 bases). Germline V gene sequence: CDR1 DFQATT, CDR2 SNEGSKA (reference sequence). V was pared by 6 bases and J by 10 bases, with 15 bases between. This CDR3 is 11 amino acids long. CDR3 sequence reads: CSASGQIDYTF. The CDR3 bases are TGCAGTGCGAGCGGACAGATCGACTACACCTTC.

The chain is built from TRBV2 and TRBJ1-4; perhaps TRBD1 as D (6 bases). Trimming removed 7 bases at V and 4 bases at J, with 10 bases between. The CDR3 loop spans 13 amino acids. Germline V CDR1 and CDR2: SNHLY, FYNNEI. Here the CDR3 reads CASTGARNEKLFF. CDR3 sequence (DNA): TGTGCCAGCACAGGGGCGCGTAATGAAAAACTGTTTTTT.

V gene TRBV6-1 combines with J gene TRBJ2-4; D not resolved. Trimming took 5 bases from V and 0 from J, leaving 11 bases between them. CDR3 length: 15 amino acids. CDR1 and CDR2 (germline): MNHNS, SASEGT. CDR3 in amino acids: CASSLTALAKNIQYF. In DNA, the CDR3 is TGTGCCAGCAGTCTCACAGCCCTAGCCAAAAACATTCAGTACTTC.

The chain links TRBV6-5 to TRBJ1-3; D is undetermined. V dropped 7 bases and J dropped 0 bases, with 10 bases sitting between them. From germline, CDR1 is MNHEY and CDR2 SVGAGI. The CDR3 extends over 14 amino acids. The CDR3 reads CASIGPSSGNTIYF. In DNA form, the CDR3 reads TGTGCCAGCATTGGGCCAAGCTCTGGAAACACCATATATTTT.

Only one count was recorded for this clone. The CDR3 sequence: CASSQVLGSRTTSDTQYF. CDR3 DNA sequence: TGCGCCAGCAGCCAAGTACTTGGTTCCAGGACGACCTCGGATACGCAGTATTTT. The V and J genes are TRBV4-1 and TRBJ2-3, with D hard to call. V was trimmed by 1 base and J by 6 bases, leaving 23 bases between them. The CDR3 has 18 amino acids. Germline V lookup: CDR1 MGHRA, CDR2 YSYEKL.

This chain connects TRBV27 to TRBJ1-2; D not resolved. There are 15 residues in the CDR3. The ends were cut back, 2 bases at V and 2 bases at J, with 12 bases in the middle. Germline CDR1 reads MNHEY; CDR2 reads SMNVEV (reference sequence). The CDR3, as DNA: TGTGCCAGCAGTTTAATTAGTGGGTGGAACTATGGCTACACCTTC. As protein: CASSLISGWNYGYTF.

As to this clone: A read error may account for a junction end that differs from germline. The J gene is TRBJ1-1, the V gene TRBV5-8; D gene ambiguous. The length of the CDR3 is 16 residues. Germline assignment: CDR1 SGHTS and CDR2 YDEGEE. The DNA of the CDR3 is TGTGCCAGCATCTTGCGGGCAGCCGATATGAACACTGAAGCTTTCTTT. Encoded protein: CASILRAADMNTEAFF.

Written as DNA, the CDR3 is TGTGCCAGCAGCTCCGGACAGGGGGCGAATCAGCCCCAGCATTTT. Its translation: CASSSGQGANQPQHF. V and J are TRBV7-9 and TRBJ1-5, with TRBD1 matching 11 bases. CDR3 length: 15 residues. CDR1 SEHNR and CDR2 FQNEAQ come from the germline V gene (reference sequence). With V trimmed by 4 bases and J by 4 bases, 3 bases remained unmatched.

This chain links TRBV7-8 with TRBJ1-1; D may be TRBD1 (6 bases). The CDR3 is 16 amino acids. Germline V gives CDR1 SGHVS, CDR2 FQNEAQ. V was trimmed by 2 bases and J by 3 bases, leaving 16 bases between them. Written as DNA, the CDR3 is TGTGCCAGCAGCTTAAGGCCAACAGGGACTTACACTGAAGCTTTCTTT. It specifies CASSLRPTGTYTEAFF.

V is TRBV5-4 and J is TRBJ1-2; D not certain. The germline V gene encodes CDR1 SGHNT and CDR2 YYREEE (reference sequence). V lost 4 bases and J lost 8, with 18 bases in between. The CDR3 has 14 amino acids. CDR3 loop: CASSVEGPVRGYTF. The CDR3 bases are TGTGCCAGCAGCGTAGAGGGTCCCGTTAGAGGCTACACCTTC.

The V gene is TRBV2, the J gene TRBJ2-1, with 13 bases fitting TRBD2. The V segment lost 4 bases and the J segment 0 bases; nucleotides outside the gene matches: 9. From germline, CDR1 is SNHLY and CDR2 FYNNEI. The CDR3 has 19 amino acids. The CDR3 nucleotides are TGTGCCAGCAGTGCCCCGGGACTAGCGGGAAGTAGCTCCTACAATGAGCAGTTCTTC. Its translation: CASSAPGLAGSSSYNEQFF.

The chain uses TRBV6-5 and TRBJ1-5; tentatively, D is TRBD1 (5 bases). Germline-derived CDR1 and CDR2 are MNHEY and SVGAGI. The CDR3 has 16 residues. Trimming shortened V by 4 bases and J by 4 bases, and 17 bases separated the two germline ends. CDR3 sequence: CASSFARAVGNQPQHF. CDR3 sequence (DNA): TGTGCCAGCAGTTTCGCCAGGGCAGTGGGGAATCAGCCCCAGCATTTT.

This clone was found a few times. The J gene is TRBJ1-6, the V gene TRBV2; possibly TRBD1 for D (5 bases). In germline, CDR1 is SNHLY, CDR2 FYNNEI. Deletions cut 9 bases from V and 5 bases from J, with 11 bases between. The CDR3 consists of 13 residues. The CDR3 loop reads CARRQLNNSPLHF. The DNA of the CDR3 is TGTGCCAGGAGACAGCTAAATAATTCACCCCTCCACTTT.